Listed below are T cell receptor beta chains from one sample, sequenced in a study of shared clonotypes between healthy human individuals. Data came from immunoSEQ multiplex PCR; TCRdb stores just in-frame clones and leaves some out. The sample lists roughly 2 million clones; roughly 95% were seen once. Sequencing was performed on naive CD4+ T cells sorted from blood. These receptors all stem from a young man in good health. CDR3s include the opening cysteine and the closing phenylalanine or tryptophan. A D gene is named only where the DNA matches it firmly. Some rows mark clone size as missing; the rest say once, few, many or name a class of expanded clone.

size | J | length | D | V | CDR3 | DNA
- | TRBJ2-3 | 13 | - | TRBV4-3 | CASSQEKTDTQYF | TGCGCCAGCAGCCAGGAAAAGACAGATACGCAGTATTTT
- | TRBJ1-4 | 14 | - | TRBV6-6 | CASSPGTTNEKLFF | TGTGCCAGCAGCCCTGGTACAACTAATGAAAAACTGTTTTTT
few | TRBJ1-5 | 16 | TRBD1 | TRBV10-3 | CAISERQGVGNQPQHF | TGTGCCATCAGTGAGAGACAGGGGGTTGGCAATCAGCCCCAGCATTTT
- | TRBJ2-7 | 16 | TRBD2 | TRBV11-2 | CASSLGRGLAGRREYF | TGTGCCAGCAGCTTAGGAAGGGGACTAGCGGGCCGACGGGAGTACTTC
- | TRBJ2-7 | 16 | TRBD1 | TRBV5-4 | CASSGTGKGSSYEQYF | TGTGCCAGCAGCGGGACAGGGAAGGGGAGCTCCTACGAGCAGTACTTC
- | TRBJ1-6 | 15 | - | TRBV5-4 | CASSLKGVTNSPLHF | TGTGCCAGCAGCTTGAAGGGGGTCACTAATTCACCCCTCCACTTT
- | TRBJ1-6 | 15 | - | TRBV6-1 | CASSDRGSYNSPLHF | TGTGCCAGCAGCGACAGAGGCTCCTATAATTCACCCCTCCACTTT
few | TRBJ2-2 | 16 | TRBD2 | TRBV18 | CASSPPTSGNTGELFF | TGTGCCAGCTCACCGCCGACTAGCGGAAACACCGGGGAGCTGTTTTTT
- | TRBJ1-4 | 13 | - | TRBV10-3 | CAISGGVNEKLFF | TGTGCCATCAGTGGCGGCGTAAATGAAAAACTGTTTTTT
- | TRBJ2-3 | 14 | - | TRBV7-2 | CASSSWWSTDTQYF | TGTGCCAGCAGCTCCTGGTGGTCGACAGATACGCAGTATTTT
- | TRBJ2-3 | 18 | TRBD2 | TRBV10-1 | CASSESPGLAGIADTQYF | TGCGCCAGCAGTGAGTCCCCGGGACTAGCGGGAATAGCAGATACGCAGTATTTT
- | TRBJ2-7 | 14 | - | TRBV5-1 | CASSLQGELYEQYF | TGCGCCAGCAGCTTACAGGGTGAACTCTACGAGCAGTACTTC
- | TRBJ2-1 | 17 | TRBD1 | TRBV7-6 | CASSLEFFGTGRNEQFF | TGTGCCAGCAGTTTAGAGTTCTTTGGGACAGGGCGCAATGAGCAGTTCTTC
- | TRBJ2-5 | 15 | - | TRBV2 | CASSPGSKVQETQYF | TGTGCCAGCAGCCCGGGATCAAAGGTCCAAGAGACCCAGTACTTC
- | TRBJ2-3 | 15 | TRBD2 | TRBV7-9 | CASSLGSGDTDTQYF | TGTGCCAGCAGCTTAGGTAGCGGGGACACAGATACGCAGTATTTT
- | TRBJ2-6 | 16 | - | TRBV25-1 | CAGSELGGSGADVLTF | TGTGCCGGCAGTGAACTCGGGGGCTCTGGGGCCGACGTCCTGACTTTC
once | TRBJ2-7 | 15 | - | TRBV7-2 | CASSPNPVSSYEQYF | TGTGCCAGCAGCCCCAACCCGGTGAGCTCCTACGAGCAGTACTTC
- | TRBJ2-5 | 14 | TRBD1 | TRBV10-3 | CAIKTAGGTETQYF | TGTGCCATCAAGACGGCAGGGGGTACGGAGACCCAGTACTTC
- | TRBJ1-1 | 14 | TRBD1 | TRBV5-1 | CASRRQGFETEAFF | TGCGCCAGCAGACGACAGGGCTTCGAGACTGAAGCTTTCTTT
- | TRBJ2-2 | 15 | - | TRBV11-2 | CASSLSFSDNGELFF | TGTGCCAGCAGCTTATCTTTTTCGGACAATGGGGAGCTGTTTTTT
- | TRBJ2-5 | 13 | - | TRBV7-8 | CASSLPPGETQYF | TGTGCCAGCAGTTTACCCCCGGGGGAGACCCAGTACTTC
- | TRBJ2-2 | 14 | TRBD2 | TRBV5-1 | CASFSGRFTGELFF | TGCGCCAGCTTCAGCGGGAGGTTCACCGGGGAGCTGTTTTTT
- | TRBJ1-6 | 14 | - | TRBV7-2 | CASSPTGSNSPLHF | TGTGCCAGCAGCCCCACAGGGTCAAATTCACCCCTCCACTTT
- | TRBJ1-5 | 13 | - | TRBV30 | CASSVGWNQPQHF | TGTGCCTCCTCGGTTGGGTGGAATCAGCCCCAGCATTTT
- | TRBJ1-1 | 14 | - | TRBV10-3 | CAIRKVQANTEAFF | TGTGCCATCAGGAAGGTCCAGGCCAACACTGAAGCTTTCTTT
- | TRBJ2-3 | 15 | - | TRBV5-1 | CASSHLGGATDTQYF | TGCGCCAGCAGCCACCTAGGTGGGGCCACAGATACGCAGTATTTT
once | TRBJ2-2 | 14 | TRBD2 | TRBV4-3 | CASSQETSGLIMFF | TGCGCCAGCAGCCAAGAGACTAGCGGGTTGATTATGTTTTTT
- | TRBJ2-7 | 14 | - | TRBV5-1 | CASSLVGREDEQYF | TGCGCCAGCAGCTTGGTGGGTAGGGAAGACGAGCAGTACTTC
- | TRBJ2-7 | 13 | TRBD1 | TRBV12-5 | CASGPGTVYEQYF | TGTGCTAGTGGTCCCGGGACAGTCTACGAGCAGTACTTC
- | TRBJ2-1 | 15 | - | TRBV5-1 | CASSLGTGTYNEQFF | TGCGCCAGCAGCTTGGGCACAGGAACATACAATGAGCAGTTCTTC
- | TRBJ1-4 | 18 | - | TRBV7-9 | CASSTRTGDPTTNEKLFF | TGTGCCAGCAGCACCCGGACCGGGGACCCAACAACTAATGAAAAACTGTTTTTT
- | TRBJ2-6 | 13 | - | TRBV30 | CAGDISGANVLTF | TGTGCCGGTGACATCTCTGGGGCCAACGTCCTGACTTTC
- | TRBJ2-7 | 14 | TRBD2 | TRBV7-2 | CASSFLASGYEQYF | TGTGCCAGCAGCTTCTTGGCTAGCGGCTACGAGCAGTACTTC
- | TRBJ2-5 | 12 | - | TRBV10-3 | CAISPGVETQYF | TGTGCCATCAGCCCAGGGGTTGAGACCCAGTACTTC
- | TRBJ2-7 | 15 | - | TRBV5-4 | CASSSFTGSSYEQYF | TGTGCCAGCAGCTCCTTCACCGGGAGTTCCTACGAGCAGTACTTC
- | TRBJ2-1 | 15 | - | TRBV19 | CASSTLAVTHNEQFF | TGTGCCAGTAGTACCTTAGCGGTGACCCACAATGAGCAGTTCTTC
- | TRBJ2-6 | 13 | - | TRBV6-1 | CASGNSGANVLTF | TGTGCCAGCGGAAACTCTGGGGCCAACGTCCTGACTTTC
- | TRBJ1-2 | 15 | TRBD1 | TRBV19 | CASSTPGQGNDGYTF | TGTGCCAGTAGTACCCCGGGACAGGGGAATGATGGCTACACCTTC
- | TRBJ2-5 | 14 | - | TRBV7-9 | CASSLAAGLETQYF | TGTGCCAGCAGCTTAGCAGCAGGTTTGGAGACCCAGTACTTC
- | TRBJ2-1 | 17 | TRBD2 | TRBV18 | CASSPPRAGGGDNEQFF | TGTGCCAGCTCACCACCGAGAGCGGGAGGAGGGGACAATGAGCAGTTCTTC
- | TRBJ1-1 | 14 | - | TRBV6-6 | CASSRAEAGPEAFF | TGTGCCAGCAGTCGCGCCGAGGCAGGCCCTGAAGCTTTCTTT
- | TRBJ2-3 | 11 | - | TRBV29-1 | CSVSSTDTQYF | TGCAGCGTTTCCAGCACAGATACGCAGTATTTT
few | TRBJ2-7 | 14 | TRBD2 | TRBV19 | CASSVSGSSYEQYF | TGTGCCAGTAGTGTTAGCGGGAGCTCCTACGAGCAGTACTTC
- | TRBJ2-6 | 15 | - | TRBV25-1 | CASSDGGLGANVLTF | TGTGCCAGCAGTGACGGCGGGCTTGGGGCCAACGTCCTGACTTTC
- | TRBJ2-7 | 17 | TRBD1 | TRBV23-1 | CASSLGQSGGSPYEQYF | TGCGCCAGCAGTCTTGGACAGTCAGGGGGTTCCCCCTACGAGCAGTACTTC
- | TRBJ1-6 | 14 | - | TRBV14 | CASSIMGGNSPLHF | TGTGCCAGCAGTATCATGGGGGGAAATTCACCCCTCCACTTT
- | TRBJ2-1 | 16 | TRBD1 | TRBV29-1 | CSVEDNQGARYNEQFF | TGCAGCGTTGAAGATAACCAGGGGGCGAGATACAATGAGCAGTTCTTC
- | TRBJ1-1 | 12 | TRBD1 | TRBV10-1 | CASSRQGTEAFF | TGCGCCAGCAGTAGACAGGGGACTGAAGCTTTCTTT
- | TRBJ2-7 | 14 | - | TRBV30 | CAWSGVRKRYEQYF | TGTGCCTGGAGTGGCGTCAGGAAAAGGTACGAGCAGTACTTC
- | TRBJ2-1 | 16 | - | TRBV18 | CASSPGPSPPYNEQFF | TGTGCCAGCTCACCCGGGCCTAGCCCCCCCTACAATGAGCAGTTCTTC
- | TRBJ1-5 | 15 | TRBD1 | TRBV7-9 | CASSRTGESNQPQHF | TGTGCCAGCAGCCGGACAGGGGAGAGCAATCAGCCCCAGCATTTT
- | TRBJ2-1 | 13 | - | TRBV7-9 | CASSLKGDNEQFF | TGTGCCAGCAGCTTAAAGGGGGACAATGAGCAGTTCTTC
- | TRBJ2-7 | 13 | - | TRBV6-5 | CASSPGSYCEQYF | TGTGCCAGCAGTCCTGGGTCCTACTGCGAGCAGTACTTC
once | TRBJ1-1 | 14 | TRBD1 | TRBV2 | CASSRDRANTEAFF | TGTGCCAGCAGCCGGGACAGGGCGAACACTGAAGCTTTCTTT
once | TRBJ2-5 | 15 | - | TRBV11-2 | CASSHPAGVGETQYF | TGTGCCAGCAGCCACCCTGCAGGGGTTGGAGAGACCCAGTACTTC